The rows below give T cell receptor beta chains drawn from one sample of a study of T cells in Graves' hyperthyroidism and ophthalmopathy. Using its own MiXCR run on the multiplex PCR reads, TCRdb lists one record per CDR3 protein. The sample has 370,000 or so distinct CDR3 sequences, 15% to 17% seen once; the top ten hold about 27%. Sequencing used blood. Every receptor here comes from a woman in her late teens or twenties with Graves' hyperthyroidism that later progressed to Graves' ophthalmopathy. The CDR3 runs from the conserved cysteine through the conserved F or W. Each record gives: D gene, clone size, V gene, J gene, CDR3 DNA, CDR3 protein. D genes are given only for firm matches. Expanded clones are given a class, and other clones once, few, many or no size at all.

.	many	TRBV30	TRBJ1-3	TGTGCCTGGAGTGTAGGGGGGTACGGAAACACCATATATTTT	CAWSVGGYGNTIYF
.	many	TRBV27	TRBJ2-7	TGTGCCAGCAGTTTAACCCCGTCGGGCGAGCAGTACTTC	CASSLTPSGEQYF
TRBD2	many	TRBV7-6	TRBJ2-1	TGTGCCAGCAGCCCCGCAGTACTAGCGGGCCTGAGCTCCTACAATGAGCAGTTCTTC	CASSPAVLAGLSSYNEQFF
TRBD2	.	TRBV20-1	TRBJ2-2	TGCAGTGCTAGAGATGGGATGAGCGGGGGACGTCTCACCGGGGAGCTGTTTTTT	CSARDGMSGGRLTGELFF
.	few	TRBV19	TRBJ1-1	TGTGCCAGTAGTAGATCTGGCACAGTGAACACTGAAGCTTTCTTT	CASSRSGTVNTEAFF
TRBD2	many	TRBV14	TRBJ2-1	TGTGCCAGCAGCCAGGAAAACTGGGGACTAGCCTTCGGTGAGCAGTTCTTC	CASSQENWGLAFGEQFF
TRBD2	.	TRBV7-8	TRBJ2-7	TGTGCCAGCAGCTTCCTTACAGAGGGTAGCGGGGGCGAGCAGTACTTC	CASSFLTEGSGGEQYF
.	many	TRBV28	TRBJ2-7	TGTGCCAGCAGTTTCATTTGGGGACGATCTTACGAGCAGTACTTC	CASSFIWGRSYEQYF
TRBD2	many	TRBV7-2	TRBJ2-5	TGTGCCAGCAGCTTCGGACTAGCGGGAGTGGAGACCCAGTACTTC	CASSFGLAGVETQYF
TRBD1	.	TRBV9	TRBJ1-6	TGTGCCAGCAGCGCCCGGGACAGGGGAAATTCACCCCTCCACTTT	CASSARDRGNSPLHF
.	many	TRBV13	TRBJ2-3	TGTGCCAGCAGCTCTACCCACCCGAGTAGGACAGATACGCAGTATTTT	CASSSTHPSRTDTQYF
.	.	TRBV24-1	TRBJ1-3	TGTGCCACCGTCACTTACTCTGGAAACACCATATATTTT	CATVTYSGNTIYF
TRBD1	many	TRBV7-8	TRBJ1-1	TGTGCCAGCAGCTTAATGGGACAGGGGGCTGGCAGCACTGAAGCTTTCTTT	CASSLMGQGAGSTEAFF
TRBD1	many	TRBV27	TRBJ2-2	TGTGCCAGCAGCCCCCCGGGACAGGGTAACACCGGGGAGCTGTTTTTT	CASSPPGQGNTGELFF
TRBD1	few	TRBV10-3	TRBJ1-2	TGTGCCTCATCGAGTGGCAGGGGGCAGGATGGCTACACCTTC	CASSSGRGQDGYTF
TRBD1	many	TRBV28	TRBJ1-5	TGTGCCAGCAGTGCGGACAGGGAGCATCAGCCCCAGCATTTT	CASSADREHQPQHF
.	many	TRBV28	TRBJ2-7	TGTGCCAGCAGGGATACAGGGTTTGGGGACGAGCAGTACTTC	CASRDTGFGDEQYF
TRBD1	few	TRBV24-1	TRBJ1-2	TGTGCCACCAGGGACAGGACTAACTATGGCTACACCTTC	CATRDRTNYGYTF
TRBD2	many	TRBV6-1	TRBJ2-2	TGTGCCAGCAGCCTCGGACTAGCGGGAGGGCGGTCCGACGGGGAGCTGTTTTTT	CASSLGLAGGRSDGELFF
.	many	TRBV5-1	TRBJ2-2	TGCGCCAGCAGCTTGGAGGTAGCGGTGAACACCGGGGAGCTGTTTTTT	CASSLEVAVNTGELFF
TRBD2	.	TRBV27	TRBJ2-7	TGTGCCAGCAGTTTAGAGGGGGGGACTAGCGGGGACCTGAAGCAGTACTTC	CASSLEGGTSGDLKQYF
TRBD1	few	TRBV6-1	TRBJ2-2	TGTGCCAGCAACCTCAACAGGGGGATCGGGGAGCTGTTTTTT	CASNLNRGIGELFF
.	.	TRBV4-1	TRBJ1-2	TGCGCCAGCAGCCAAGACTCAGGGGATGGCTACACCTTC	CASSQDSGDGYTF
TRBD2	many	TRBV28	TRBJ2-7	TGTGCCAGCAGTGAAAGACTAGCGGGAGACTACGAGCAGTACTTC	CASSERLAGDYEQYF
.	many	TRBV28	TRBJ1-2	TGTGCCAGCAGCGACCATGGGACTCCGGCTAACTATGGCTACACCTTC	CASSDHGTPANYGYTF
TRBD2	.	TRBV7-2	TRBJ2-1	TGTGCCAGCAGCTTAGGGCGGGAGCGCGGCAATGAGCAGTTCTTC	CASSLGRERGNEQFF
.	.	TRBV4-2	TRBJ2-3	TGTGCCAGCAGCCAAGAACCAGTGGCGACAGATACGCAGTATTTT	CASSQEPVATDTQYF